The clone carrying this T cell receptor (beta chain) has only one observation. Its antigen remains unknown. This record comes from a study of shared clonotypes between healthy human individuals. Whole-study context: CD4 naive and CD4 memory each took three plates per donor, while CD8 naive took two and CD8 memory one.

CDR3 length equals 14 residues. The germline V gene encodes CDR1 LGHNA and CDR2 YNFKEQ. Trimming left V 0 bases short and J 0 bases short, with 5 bases between. CD45RO+ cells plus CCR7-negative CD45RA+ TemRA cells formed CD8 memory. Study observations and caveats: Across subsets, estimated richness was generally greater for naive than for memory populations. Non-shared clonotypes had lower generation probabilities than those shared by all four donors.

Method: immunoSEQ multiplex PCR; TCRdb's copy keeps in-frame clones and lacks some. The sample lists roughly 320,000 clones, around 87% seen once, with 15% to 20% in the top ten. The sequenced material came from memory CD8+ T cells sorted from blood. As for subset: CD45RO+ cells pooled with CCR7-negative TemRA cells. This receptor was identified in a man between 18 and 29 years old in good health. V gene TRBV4-2 combines with J gene TRBJ2-5; D remains ambiguous. CDR3 amino acids: CASSQENDQETQYF. The CDR3 DNA follows: TGTGCCAGCAGCCAAGAGAACGACCAAGAGACCCAGTACTTC.